A selection of T cell receptor beta chains follows, all from one sample in a study of tumor-infiltrating lymphocytes in primary liver carcinoma. MiXCR, applied by TCRdb to the multiplex PCR reads, yields one record per CDR3 protein. The repertoire has about 54,000 distinct CDR3 sequences, over 70% of them found once; the top ten carry less than 30%. The sequenced material came from liver tumor tissue from sampling region 2. The receptors shown here come from a man aged 40-55 years with primary liver carcinoma and hepatitis B virus infection. The CDR3 runs from the conserved cysteine through the conserved F or W. The D gene is left open where the match is weak. Size tells how often a clone was seen (once, few, many) or the class of an expanded clone, and some rows leave it out.

CDR3	DNA	D	V	size	J
CASSLDSEDYEPYF	TGTGCCAGCAGCCTTGACAGTGAAGACTACGAGCCGTACTTC	NA	TRBV7-8	NA	TRBJ2-7
CTSSLNKVPDTQYF	TGTACCAGCAGCTTGAACAAGGTGCCAGATACGCAGTATTTT	NA	TRBV7-9	NA	TRBJ2-3
CTSSLLAGVEETQYF	TGTACCAGCAGCTTACTAGCGGGAGTGGAAGAGACCCAGTACTTC	TRBD2	TRBV13	NA	TRBJ2-5
CARSYWGLSTDTQYF	TGTGCCAGGAGTTACTGGGGCCTCTCCACAGATACGCAGTATTTT	NA	TRBV6-5	NA	TRBJ2-3
CASSLPSVAYNELFF	TGTGCCAGCAGCCTCCCCAGCGTAGCCTACAATGAGCTGTTTTTC	NA	TRBV11-2	NA	TRBJ2-1
CASSARGTAYNEQFF	TGTGCCAGCAGCGCTCGTGGGACAGCCTACAATGAGCAGTTCTTC	TRBD1	TRBV7-8	many	TRBJ2-1
CASSSAGENEQFF	TGTGCCAGCAGCTCCGCAGGGGAAAATGAGCAGTTCTTC	NA	TRBV12-3/TRBV12-4	NA	TRBJ2-1
CASNQDHGRALITEAFF	TGTGCCAGCAACCAAGATCACGGCAGGGCATTGATCACTGAAGCTTTCTTT	NA	TRBV4-2	NA	TRBJ1-1
CASTQGLSGANVLTF	TGTGCCAGCACCCAGGGGTTGTCTGGGGCCAACGTCCTGACTTTC	NA	TRBV11-2	many	TRBJ2-6
CASSLGPPGLAGGETQYF	TGTGCCAGCAGCTTAGGACCGCCGGGACTAGCGGGAGGTGAGACCCAGTACTTC	TRBD2	TRBV11-2	medium-sized	TRBJ2-5
CASSSTYDLPGNEQLF	TGTGCCAGCAGTTCCACATATGACCTACCTGGGAATGAGCAGCTCTTC	NA	TRBV6-6	once	TRBJ2-1
CASSQVSGEVDEQFF	TGTGCCAGCAGCCAAGTATCGGGAGAGGTGGATGAGCAGTTCTTC	NA	TRBV16	few	TRBJ2-1
CASCERGRYTDTQYF	TGTGCCAGCTGCGAACGGGGCAGGTACACAGATACGCAGTATTTT	NA	TRBV11-2	NA	TRBJ2-3
CNVHHGNAGYTF	TGCAACGTTCACCATGGCAATGCTGGCTACACCTTC	NA	TRBV29-1	NA	TRBJ1-2
CASSPSPPGGFVSIQYF	TGTGCCAGCAGCCCGAGCCCCCCGGGAGGGTTCGTAAGCATTCAGTACTTC	TRBD2	TRBV6-1	NA	TRBJ2-4
CASSITGTSGDIEQLF	TGTGCCAGCAGCATAACCGGGACTAGCGGGGACATTGAGCAGTTATTC	TRBD2	TRBV4-2	NA	TRBJ2-1
CVSSLGRGLTYEKYF	TGTGTCAGCAGCTTAGGCAGGGGGCTTACCTACGAAAAGTACTTC	TRBD1	TRBV11-2	NA	TRBJ2-7
CSVGPPSSSGNEQFF	TGCAGCGTGGGGCCTCCTTCCAGCTCAGGCAATGAGCAGTTCTTC	NA	TRBV29-1	NA	TRBJ2-1
CAGTTSYVWERYF	TGTGCCGGCACCACTTCTTACGTATGGGAGCGGTACTTC	NA	TRBV11-2	NA	TRBJ2-7
CATSDPDQRYTF	TGTGCCACCAGTGACCCTGACCAGCGCTACACCTTC	NA	TRBV24-1	many	TRBJ1-2
CASSSLGSENEKFF	TGCGCCAGCAGCTCCCTAGGGTCAGAGAATGAGAAATTCTTC	NA	TRBV4-1	NA	TRBJ2-1
CSVRRAALNTGELFF	TGCAGCGTTAGGCGAGCGGCACTGAACACCGGGGAGCTGTTTTTC	NA	TRBV29-1	NA	TRBJ2-2
CSVVSGICNNDQFF	TGCAGCGTCGTCTCCGGGATATGCAACAATGACCAGTTCTTC	NA	TRBV29-1	NA	TRBJ2-1
CAGSLERCTDTQYF	TGTGCCGGCAGCTTAGAAAGATGCACAGATACTCAGTATTTT	NA	TRBV11-2	NA	TRBJ2-3
CASSVIRQENTGEPFF	TGTGCCAGCAGTGTTATCAGACAGGAAAACACCGGGGAGCCGTTTTTT	NA	TRBV6-1	NA	TRBJ2-2
CANSPPVGGTDTQYF	TGTGCCAACTCACCACCCGTCGGGGGCACAGATACGCAGTATTTT	NA	TRBV18	NA	TRBJ2-3
CASNLRPGDRYEQYF	TGTGCCAGCAACTTGCGACCCGGGGATCGTTACGAGCAATACTTC	NA	TRBV5-5	NA	TRBJ2-7
CTSSYRVEYSNQPDHF	TGTACCAGCAGTTACCGAGTGGAGTATAGCAATCAGCCCGACCATTTT	NA	TRBV6-6	NA	TRBJ1-5
CASSQELSYNSPLHF	TGCGCTAGCAGCCAAGAGCTCTCCTATAATTCGCCCCTCCACTTT	NA	TRBV4-1	NA	TRBJ1-6
CASNGGGADQETQYF	TGTGCCAGCAATGGGGGCGGGGCAGACCAAGAGACCCAGTACTTC	NA	TRBV2	NA	TRBJ2-5
CASIPHRLGKGLNTEAFF	TGTGCCAGCATCCCACATAGGTTGGGGAAGGGGCTGAACACTGAAGCTTTCTTT	NA	TRBV6-5	NA	TRBJ1-1
CASSCGGADTQYF	TGTGCCAGCAGCTGCGGTGGGGCTGATACGCAGTATTTT	NA	TRBV11-3	NA	TRBJ2-3
CASSWRGAGIASEAFF	TGTGCCAGCAGCTGGCGGGGCGCAGGTATCGCCTCTGAAGCTTTCTTT	NA	TRBV13	many	TRBJ1-1
CASSYTTPSGSNEQYF	TGTGCCAGTAGCTACACCACGCCTAGCGGGAGCAACGAGCAGTACTTC	TRBD2	TRBV6-6	NA	TRBJ2-7
CASSEGPGQINIEASF	TGTGCCAGCAGTGAAGGCCCCGGACAGATAAACATTGAAGCTTCCTTT	NA	TRBV6-1	NA	TRBJ1-1
CASSSSGGGQCQHF	TGTGCCAGCAGCTCCTCGGGGGGGGGTCAGTGCCAGCATTTT	NA	TRBV6-6	NA	TRBJ1-5
CSVIARGSPYEQYF	TGCAGCGTTATAGCAAGGGGGAGCCCCTACGAGCAGTACTTC	NA	TRBV29-1	NA	TRBJ2-7
CANRLGQGSSGANVLNF	TGTGCCAACAGATTAGGACAGGGATCCTCTGGGGCCAACGTCCTGAATTTC	TRBD1	TRBV6-5	NA	TRBJ2-6
CASSPLAGAVDTQYF	TGTGCCAGCAGTCCCCTAGCGGGAGCGGTAGATACGCAGTATTTT	TRBD2	TRBV6-5	NA	TRBJ2-3
CASNTDTGNEQFF	TGTGCCAGCAACACGGACACGGGTAATGAGCAGTTTTTC	NA	TRBV12-3/TRBV12-4	NA	TRBJ2-1
CASSMAGGHNEQFF	TGTGCCAGTAGTATGGCTGGAGGTCACAATGAGCAGTTCTTC	NA	TRBV19	many	TRBJ2-1
CASSPWGRSNQPQHF	TGCGCCAGCAGCCCCTGGGGCAGGAGCAATCAGCCCCAGCATTTT	NA	TRBV4-1	NA	TRBJ1-5
CAGAASNTGELLF	TGTGCCGGGGCAGCTTCGAACACCGGGGAGTTGTTATTT	NA	TRBV6-6	NA	TRBJ2-2
CASSQGAVLGKLFF	TGTGCCAGCTCACAGGGGGCGGTCTTGGGAAAACTGTTTTTT	TRBD1	TRBV2	NA	TRBJ1-4
CASSVSGSYNEQFF	TGTGCCAGCAGCGTCAGCGGGAGCTACAATGAGCAGTTCTTC	TRBD2	TRBV9	few	TRBJ2-1
CVSSYSTHEQFF	TGCGTCAGCAGTTACTCGACCCATGAGCAGTTCTTC	NA	TRBV6-5	NA	TRBJ2-1
CGVEVGMYGYTF	TGCGGCGTTGAAGTGGGGATGTACGGCTACACCTTC	NA	TRBV29-1	few	TRBJ1-2
CASNVDPLDGRSNEKLFF	TGTGCCAGCAACGTCGACCCCCTGGACGGGCGATCTAATGAAAAACTGTTTTTT	NA	TRBV11-2	NA	TRBJ1-4
CASNNSHEQNF	TGTGCCAGCAACAATTCCCACGAGCAGAACTTC	NA	TRBV28	NA	TRBJ2-7